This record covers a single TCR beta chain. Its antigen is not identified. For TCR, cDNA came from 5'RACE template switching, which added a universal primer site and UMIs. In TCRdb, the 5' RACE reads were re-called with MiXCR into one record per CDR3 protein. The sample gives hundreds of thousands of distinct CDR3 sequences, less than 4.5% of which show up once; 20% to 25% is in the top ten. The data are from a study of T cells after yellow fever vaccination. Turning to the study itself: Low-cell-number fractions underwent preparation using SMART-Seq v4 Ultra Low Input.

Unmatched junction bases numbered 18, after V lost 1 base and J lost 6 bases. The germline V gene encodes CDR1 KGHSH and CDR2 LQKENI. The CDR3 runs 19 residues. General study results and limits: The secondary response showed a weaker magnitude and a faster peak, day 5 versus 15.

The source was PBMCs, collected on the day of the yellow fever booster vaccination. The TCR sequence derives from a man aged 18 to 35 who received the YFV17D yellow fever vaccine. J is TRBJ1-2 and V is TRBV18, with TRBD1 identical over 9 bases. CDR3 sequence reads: CASSPQDGVGQGEEDGYTF. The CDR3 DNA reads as TGTGCCAGCTCACCACAGGACGGCGTGGGACAGGGAGAAGAAGATGGCTACACCTTC.